The entry that follows covers one TCR beta chain sequence. These data are taken from a study of patients and donors after allogeneic stem cell transplantation. Using its own MiXCR run on the RT-PCR reads, TCRdb lists one record per CDR3 protein. Seen here are roughly 200,000 distinct CDR3 sequences, roughly 38% observed once, and the top ten hold around a tenth. The CDR3 extends over 13 amino acids. CDR1 and CDR2 from the germline V gene are MGHDK and SYGVNS. Trimming pared 4 bases from V and 7 bases from J, leaving 8 bases between. The chain employs TRBV25-1 and TRBJ1-6, with D hard to call. This sequence was found in a human donor who was either an allogeneic HSCT recipient or a stem cell or donor lymphocyte infusion donor (not recorded which). It is not recorded whose cells these are; they may come from a transplant donor. Material: blood, either unsorted or a sorted T cell fraction (not recorded which). The CDR3 region has the DNA TGTGCCAGCAGTGCCCATATAAATTCACCCCTCCACTTT. Its protein product is CASSAHINSPLHF.